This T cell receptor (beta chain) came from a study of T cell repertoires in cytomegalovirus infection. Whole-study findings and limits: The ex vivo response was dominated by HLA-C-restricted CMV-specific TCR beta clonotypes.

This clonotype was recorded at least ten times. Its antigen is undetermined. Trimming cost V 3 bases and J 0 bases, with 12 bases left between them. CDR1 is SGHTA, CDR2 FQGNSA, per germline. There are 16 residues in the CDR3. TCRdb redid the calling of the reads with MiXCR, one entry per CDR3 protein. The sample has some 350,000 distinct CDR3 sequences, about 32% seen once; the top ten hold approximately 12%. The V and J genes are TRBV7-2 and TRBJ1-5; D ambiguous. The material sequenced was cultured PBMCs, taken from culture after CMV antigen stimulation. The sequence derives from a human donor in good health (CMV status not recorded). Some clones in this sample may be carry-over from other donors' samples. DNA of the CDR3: TGTGCCAGCAGCTTTAGCGGAGGGAATAGCAATCAGCCCCAGCATTTT. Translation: CASSFSGGNSNQPQHF.